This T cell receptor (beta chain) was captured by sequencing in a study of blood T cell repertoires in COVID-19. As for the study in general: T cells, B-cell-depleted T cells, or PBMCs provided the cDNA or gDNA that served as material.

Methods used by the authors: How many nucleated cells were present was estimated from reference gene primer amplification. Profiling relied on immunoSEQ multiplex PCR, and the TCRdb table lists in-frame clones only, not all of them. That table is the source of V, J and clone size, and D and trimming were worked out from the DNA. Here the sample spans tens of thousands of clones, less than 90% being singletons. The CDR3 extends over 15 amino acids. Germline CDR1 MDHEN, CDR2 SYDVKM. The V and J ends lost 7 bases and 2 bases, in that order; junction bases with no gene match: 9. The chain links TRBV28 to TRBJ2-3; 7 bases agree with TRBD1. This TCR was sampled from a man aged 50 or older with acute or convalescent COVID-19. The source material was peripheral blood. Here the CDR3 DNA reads TGTGCCAGCAACAGACAGGGCCTCTACACAGATACGCAGTATTTT. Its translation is CASNRQGLYTDTQYF.